One and the same sample provided the 17 T cell receptor beta chains below, sequenced in a study of blood T cell repertoires in COVID-19. Only in-frame clones appear in the TCRdb table, and some are missing; sequencing was by immunoSEQ multiplex PCR. This sample has around 320,000 clones; 70% to 90% occur once, and the top ten carry 6.9%. The sample comprised peripheral blood. The receptors were sampled from a woman younger than 45 who had recovered from COVID-19.

V is TRBV5-4 and J is TRBJ1-6; D unresolved. Trimming took 0 bases from V and 8 from J, leaving 9 bases between them. CDR3 length: 14 amino acids. Germline loops: CDR1 SGHNT, CDR2 YYREEE (reference sequence). CDR3 sequence reads: CASSLGSPDSPLHF. CDR3 coding DNA: TGTGCCAGCAGCTTGGGGTCCCCGGATTCACCCCTCCACTTT.

This sequence joins TRBV7-2 and TRBJ2-1, with TRBD1 matching 7 bases. The germline CDR1 and CDR2 sequences are SGHTA and FQGNSA. The CDR3 totals 15 residues. The V and J ends lost 5 bases and 6 bases, in that order; junction bases with no gene match: 10. CDR3 region: CASSPRDSSGNEQFF. The CDR3 coding sequence is TGTGCCAGCAGCCCACGGGACAGTTCGGGCAATGAGCAGTTCTTC.

This chain joins TRBV7-9 and TRBJ1-6; TRBD1 agrees at 9 bases. From germline, CDR1 is SEHNR and CDR2 FQNEAQ (reference sequence). The CDR3 contains 17 residues. J gave up 1 base and V 5 bases, and 6 bases lay outside the gene matches. The DNA of the CDR3 is TGTGCCAGCAGCCCCGGACAGGGGAGATCCTATAATTCACCCCTCCACTTT. It yields the protein CASSPGQGRSYNSPLHF.

This chain uses TRBV24-1 with TRBJ2-1, with a weak D call TRBD2 (6 bases). CDR3 size: 15 residues. The ends were cut back, 4 bases at V and 6 bases at J, with 15 bases in the middle. Germline assignment: CDR1 KGHDR and CDR2 SFDVKD. In nucleotides, the CDR3 is TGTGCCACCAGTGAAGCCCCGGGACTTCGCAATGAGCAGTTCTTC. Translation: CATSEAPGLRNEQFF.

V is TRBV7-8 and J is TRBJ2-1; 7 positions agree with TRBD2. CDR1 and CDR2 (germline): SGHVS, FQNEAQ. V was clipped by 1 base and J by 2 bases; unmatched bases: 11. The CDR3 runs to 18 residues. The CDR3 protein is CASSLEGYAGVTYNEQFF. The CDR3 DNA follows: TGTGCCAGCAGCTTAGAGGGTTACGCGGGGGTTACCTACAATGAGCAGTTCTTC.

With regard to this clone: A much larger clonotype is one base distant, so this may be a read error. The chain carries TRBV11-2 and TRBJ1-1, with a weak D call TRBD1 (5 bases). V lost 6 bases, J lost 1 base, and 9 bases lay in between. CDR3 size: 13 residues. Per germline, CDR1 SGHAT and CDR2 FQNNGV. CDR3 residues: CASRPTENTEAFF. The CDR3 DNA reads as TGTGCCAGCAGACCGACAGAGAACACTGAAGCTTTCTTT.

The table lists this clone with a few counts. This chain joins TRBV28 and TRBJ2-5, with 7 bases matching TRBD2. V lost 2 bases, J lost 2 bases, and 2 bases stayed unmatched. This CDR3 region has 14 residues. From germline, CDR1 is MDHEN and CDR2 SYDVKM. CDR3 bases: TGTGCCAGCAGTTTAGGGGGGGGGCAAGAGACCCAGTACTTC. Amino acids: CASSLGGGQETQYF. The full variable domain, rest sourced from reference TRBV28 and TRBJ2-5, is DVKVTQSSRYLVKRTGEKVFLECVQDMDHENMFWYRQDPGLGLRLIYFSYDVKMKEKGDIPEGYSVSREKKERFSLILESASTNQTSMYLCASSLGGGQETQYFGPGTRLLVL.

J is TRBJ2-1 and V is TRBV5-4; possible D gene TRBD1, 6 bases. This CDR3 is built from 17 residues. Trimming shortened V by 0 bases and J by 2 bases, and 15 bases separated the two germline ends. CDR1 is SGHNT and CDR2 is YYREEE in the germline V gene (reference sequence). Written as DNA, the CDR3 is TGTGCCAGCAGCTTGGAAGTAGGGGGTAGGCCCTACAATGAGCAGTTCTTC. This translates into CASSLEVGGRPYNEQFF.

The V call is TRBV6-2 or TRBV6-3, the J call TRBJ1-1, with D possibly being TRBD1 (6 bases). This CDR3 is 14 amino acids long. The V and J ends lost 3 bases and 7 bases respectively, with 15 bases between them. CDR1 and CDR2 from the germline V gene are MNHEY and SVGEGT. The CDR3 loop reads CASSYHGTTIEAFF. The CDR3 nucleotides are TGTGCCAGCAGTTATCACGGGACAACGATTGAAGCTTTCTTT.

J is TRBJ2-7 and V is TRBV6-5; possibly TRBD2 for D (6 bases). This CDR3 contains 13 residues. CDR1 and CDR2 (germline): MNHEY, SVGAGI. The V end lost 5 bases, the J end lost 7 bases, and 15 bases lay between the germline ends. The CDR3 coding sequence is TGTGCCAGCAGTAGGGAGGTTTCGGGGGAGCAGTACTTC. Amino acids: CASSREVSGEQYF.

CDR3 in DNA: TGTGCCAGCAGTTACTCAGGCGGGTATGGCTACACCTTC. Translated: CASSYSGGYGYTF. This chain joins TRBV6-2 or TRBV6-3 and TRBJ1-2, with D uncertain. Trimming pared 0 bases from V and 5 bases from J, leaving 7 bases between. The length of the CDR3 is 13 residues. In germline, CDR1 is MNHEY, CDR2 SVGEGT.

The CDR3 sequence: CSASRQAKGTEAFF. CDR3 bases: TGCAGTGCTAGTCGACAGGCCAAGGGGACTGAAGCTTTCTTT. V gene TRBV20-1 combines with J gene TRBJ1-1; a possible D gene is TRBD1 (6 bases). This CDR3 has 14 residues. In germline, CDR1 is DFQATT, CDR2 SNEGSKA (reference sequence). Trimming removed 3 bases at V and 5 bases at J, with 16 bases between.

The chain uses TRBV10-2 and TRBJ2-3, with D perhaps matching TRBD2 (5 bases). Looked up from germline, CDR1 is WSHSY and CDR2 is SAAADI. Trimming stripped 0 bases from V and 0 bases from J, with 10 bases between. The CDR3 contains 16 residues. As DNA, the CDR3 is TGCGCCAGCAGTGAGTCGCGGGTGATAAGCACAGATACGCAGTATTTT. Its protein product is CASSESRVISTDTQYF.

The CDR3 here is CASSARDRPSSGYTF. CDR3 sequence (DNA): TGTGCCAGCAGCGCCCGGGACAGGCCTTCCAGTGGCTACACCTTC. The chain couples TRBV7-2 to TRBJ1-2, with 8 bases identical to TRBD1. Germline loops: CDR1 SGHTA, CDR2 FQGNSA. The J segment lost 7 bases and the V segment lost 5 bases, leaving 12 bases of the junction unmatched. This CDR3 is 15 amino acids long.

This clone was seen once. This rearrangement joins TRBV27 to TRBJ1-1, with 10 nucleotides matching TRBD1. Germline V gene lookup returns CDR1 MNHEY and CDR2 SMNVEV (reference sequence). The CDR3 totals 15 residues. The J segment lost 5 bases and the V segment lost 4 bases, leaving 7 bases of the junction unmatched. The CDR3 DNA sequence: TGTGCCAGCAGTTCCTCGACAGGGGGCGGTACTGAAGCTTTCTTT. It encodes CASSSSTGGGTEAFF.

V usage is TRBV14 and J usage is TRBJ1-4, with D possibly TRBD1 on 6 matching bases. CDR3 length equals 14 residues. V gave up 9 bases and J gave up 4 bases, with 15 bases separating them. The germline V gene encodes CDR1 SGHDN and CDR2 FVKESK. DNA for the CDR3: TGTGCCAGGCTTTCGAGGGGACATAATGAAAAACTGTTTTTT. Encoded protein: CARLSRGHNEKLFF.

V is TRBV28 and J is TRBJ1-5; D gene ambiguous. Germline V lookup: CDR1 MDHEN, CDR2 SYDVKM. The CDR3 has 14 residues. V was cut by 2 bases and J by 4 bases, with 9 bases left in between. DNA for the CDR3: TGTGCCAGCAGTTTAGGTGGAGGGAATCAGCCCCAGCATTTT. Residues: CASSLGGGNQPQHF. Variable domain in full (rest from reference TRBV28 and TRBJ1-5): DVKVTQSSRYLVKRTGEKVFLECVQDMDHENMFWYRQDPGLGLRLIYFSYDVKMKEKGDIPEGYSVSREKKERFSLILESASTNQTSMYLCASSLGGGNQPQHFGDGTRLSIL.